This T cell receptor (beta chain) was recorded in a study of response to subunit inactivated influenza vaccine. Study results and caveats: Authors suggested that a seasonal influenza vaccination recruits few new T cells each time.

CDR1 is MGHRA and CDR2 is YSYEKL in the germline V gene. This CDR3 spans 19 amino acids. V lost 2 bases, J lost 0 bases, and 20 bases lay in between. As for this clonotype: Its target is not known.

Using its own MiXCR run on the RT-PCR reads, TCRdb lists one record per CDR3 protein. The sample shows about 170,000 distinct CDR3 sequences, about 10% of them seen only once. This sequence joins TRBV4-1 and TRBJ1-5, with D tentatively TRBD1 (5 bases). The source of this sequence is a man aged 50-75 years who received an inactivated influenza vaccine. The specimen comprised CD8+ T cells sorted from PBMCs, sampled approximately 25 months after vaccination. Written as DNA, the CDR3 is TGCGCCAGCAGCCAAATGGGTCCAGGGAGAAGGGCTAGCAATCAGCCCCAGCATTTT. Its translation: CASSQMGPGRRASNQPQHF.